This entry features one TCR beta chain sequence. Each CDR3 protein gets one entry after TCRdb re-called the 5' RACE reads with MiXCR. The sample yields hundreds of thousands of distinct CDR3 sequences, about 20% seen once. This specimen belongs to a study of T-cell memory formation after mild COVID-19. Study overall: Clustering of TCRs was largely donor specific.

With 8 bases removed from V and 0 bases from J, the gap between germline ends came to 13 bases. The length of the CDR3 is 14 residues. Sequences were obtained from PBMCs or a T cell subset sorted from them (not recorded which). The clonotype was recovered from an adult woman who had mild COVID-19 (a few samples of this study predate the infection). Cell type and time point are not known. The chain carries TRBV12-3 or TRBV12-4 and TRBJ1-2; D may be TRBD1 (5 bases). The CDR3: CASRPGVPNYGYTF. CDR3 DNA: TGTGCCAGCCGCCCGGGGGTTCCTAACTATGGCTACACCTTC.